This entry is about one TCR beta chain. Its antigen is not identified. The protocol was immunoSEQ multiplex PCR, while the TCRdb copy is restricted to in-frame clones and leaves out a portion. The sample holds about 47,000 clones, about 93% seen once. Germline trimming cut 6 bases from V and 9 bases from J; bases unmatched to any gene: 11. Germline V gene sequence: CDR1 MNHEY, CDR2 SMNVEV (reference sequence). The CDR3 extends over 14 amino acids. This sample was taken from a study of cytomegalovirus exposure and HLA in healthy donors. Points from the study as a whole: The study recorded 160 or so TCR beta chains that were cytomegalovirus-associated. Most TCR sequences were rare, but some public TCRs occurred in many donors.

The sequenced sample consisted of PBMCs. The source of this sequence is a young man in good health and CMV-seronegative. This rearrangement joins TRBV27 to TRBJ2-1; 7 bases match TRBD2. This chain's CDR3 is CASRGDYSVAEQFF. CDR3 coding DNA: TGTGCCAGCAGGGGGGACTATAGCGTGGCTGAGCAGTTCTTC.